This passage covers 25 T cell receptor beta chains from one sample sequenced in a study of cytomegalovirus exposure and HLA in healthy donors (dated by TCRdb to the late 2010s). The library was built by means of the immunoSEQ multiplex PCR assay. A mixture of 60 forward primers for TCR Vbeta segments and 13 reverse primers for TCR Jbeta segments was used in the multiplex PCR. TCRdb limited this immuneACCESS table to in-frame rearrangements with V and J called. A share of clones is missing; checked studies link under half to unresolved V genes, and the rest is unexplained. This sample comprises around 64,000 clones, around three quarters of them detected only once. The leading ten clones occupy 7.8% of the sample. The sequenced sample was PBMCs. These TCRs come from a man between 18 and 35 years old in good health and CMV-seropositive.

The DNA of the CDR3 is TGTGCCAGCAGCTTCCAGACTAGCGGGAGCCTCGAGCAGTACTTC. Residues: CASSFQTSGSLEQYF. The chain uses TRBV11-2 and TRBJ2-7; 12 nucleotides align to TRBD2. CDR3 size: 15 residues. The V gene end was trimmed by 3 bases and the J gene end by 6 bases; junction bases not matched to a gene: 6. In germline, CDR1 is SGHAT, CDR2 FQNNGV.

As DNA, the CDR3 is TGTGCCATGTCGTCAGGGGCGGCTAATCACGAGCAGTACTTC. Its protein product is CAMSSGAANHEQYF. The rearrangement joins TRBV10-3 to TRBJ2-7; maybe TRBD1 (6 bases). The CDR3 loop spans 14 amino acids. Per the germline V gene, CDR1 is ENHRY and CDR2 is SYGVKD. The V gene lost 9 bases and the J gene lost 5 bases, with 20 bases spanning the gap.

The chain is built from TRBV28 and TRBJ1-2, with D perhaps matching TRBD1 (6 bases). This CDR3 is 15 amino acids long. V lost 6 bases and J 0 bases, leaving 14 bases between the germline ends. Germline-derived CDR1 and CDR2 are MDHEN and SYDVKM. The chain's CDR3 is CASRAGVSTNYGYTF. As DNA, the CDR3 is TGTGCCAGCAGAGCAGGGGTATCAACTAACTATGGCTACACCTTC.

This clone was recorded once. The V call is TRBV5-6, the J call TRBJ2-5, with 11 bases identical to TRBD1. This CDR3 is built from 19 residues. Germline V CDR1 and CDR2: SGHDT, YYEEEE. The V and J ends lost 5 bases and 4 bases, in that order; junction bases with no gene match: 19. The CDR3 loop reads CASRPDRGLRTNPRETQYF. The CDR3 DNA is TGTGCCAGCAGACCGGACAGGGGGCTTAGGACCAACCCCCGAGAGACCCAGTACTTC.

V is TRBV28 and J is TRBJ1-1, with D unclear. Germline V CDR1 and CDR2: MDHEN, SYDVKM. This CDR3 is 13 amino acids long. Trimming took 6 bases from V and 0 from J, leaving 8 bases between them. CDR3: CASSEVMNTEAFF. CDR3 in DNA: TGTGCCAGCAGCGAGGTGATGAACACTGAAGCTTTCTTT.

The chain couples TRBV10-3 to TRBJ2-3, with D perhaps matching TRBD2 (5 bases). The germline V gene encodes CDR1 ENHRY and CDR2 SYGVKD. The germline V and J ends were trimmed by 2 bases and 6 bases, with 12 bases remaining between them. This CDR3 has 14 amino acids. In DNA form, the CDR3 reads TGTGCCATCAGTGAGGAGGGATTAGGGGATACGCAGTATTTT. Amino acids: CAISEEGLGDTQYF.

This clone was found a few times. J is TRBJ2-2 and V is TRBV6-5; no clear D gene. Trimming stripped 0 bases from V and 4 bases from J, with 6 bases between. CDR3 length: 14 amino acids. Germline V lookup: CDR1 MNHEY, CDR2 SVGAGI. CDR3 loop: CASSYSVGTGELFF. CDR3 coding DNA: TGTGCCAGCAGTTACTCGGTCGGCACCGGGGAGCTGTTTTTT.

V is TRBV9 and J is TRBJ2-7; no clear D gene. Looked up from germline, CDR1 is SGDLS and CDR2 is YYNGEE. The CDR3 is 14 amino acids. Trimming pared 0 bases from V and 3 bases from J, leaving 10 bases between. CDR3 nucleotides: TGTGCCAGCAGCGTAGGCTACCCTAACTACGAGCAGTACTTC. Protein product: CASSVGYPNYEQYF. Supplemented by reference TRBV9 and TRBJ2-7, the full variable domain reads DSGVTQTPKHLITATGQRVTLRCSPRSGDLSVYWYQQSLDQGLQFLIQYYNGEERAKGNILERFSAQQFPDLHSELNLSSLELGDSALYFCASSVGYPNYEQYFGPGTRLTVT.

J is TRBJ2-3 and V is TRBV7-9, with 9 bases matching TRBD1. The ends lost 5 bases at V and 6 bases at J; junction bases unmatched: 9. The CDR3 consists of 15 residues. CDR1 SEHNR and CDR2 FQNEAQ come from the germline V gene (reference sequence). The CDR3: CASSPPDRGGDTQYF. As DNA, the CDR3 is TGTGCCAGCAGCCCACCGGACAGGGGAGGTGATACGCAGTATTTT. The variable domain in full, with the rest retrieved from reference TRBV7-9 and TRBJ2-3, is DTGVSQNPRHKITKRGQNVTFRCDPISEHNRLYWYRQTLGQGPEFLTYFQNEAQLEKSRLLSDRFSAERPKGSFSTLEIQRTEQGDSAMYLCASSPPDRGGDTQYFGPGTRLTVL.

This chain uses TRBV30 with TRBJ2-7; the match to TRBD2 covers 7 bases. J lost 1 base, V lost 7 bases, and 4 bases had no gene match. Germline V gene data show CDR1 as GTSNPN and CDR2 as SVGIG (reference sequence). The CDR3 contains 12 residues. The CDR3 DNA is TGTGCCTACCGGGACTATTCCTACGAGCAGTACTTC. Translation: CAYRDYSYEQYF.

The chain has TRBV7-8 and TRBJ1-4, with 7 positions matching TRBD1. The CDR3 contains 14 residues. The V and J ends lost 5 bases and 4 bases, in that order; junction bases with no gene match: 4. In germline, CDR1 is SGHVS, CDR2 FQNEAQ. CDR3 protein: CASSMDRSNEKLFF. The CDR3 DNA reads as TGTGCCAGCAGCATGGACAGGAGTAATGAAAAACTGTTTTTT.

V and J are TRBV6-5 and TRBJ2-7, with 7 bases that match TRBD1. CDR3 length: 14 amino acids. CDR1 and CDR2 (germline): MNHEY, SVGAGI. V lost 4 bases to trimming and J lost 6 bases; unmatched junction nucleotides: 9. CDR3 sequence: CASSFRPTGSEQYF. The CDR3 nucleotides are TGTGCCAGCAGTTTCCGCCCGACAGGGTCCGAGCAGTACTTC.

The V gene is TRBV30, the J gene TRBJ2-7; 7 positions match TRBD2. This CDR3 region has 14 residues. V gave up 4 bases and J gave up 0 bases; unmatched junction bases: 6. Per germline, CDR1 GTSNPN and CDR2 SVGIG (reference sequence). CDR3 in amino acids: CAWTPSGDSYEQYF. DNA of the CDR3: TGTGCCTGGACCCCTAGCGGTGACTCCTACGAGCAGTACTTC.

V gene TRBV29-1 combines with J gene TRBJ2-6; perhaps TRBD1 as D (7 bases). The germline CDR1 and CDR2 sequences are SQVTM and ANQGSEA. V was shortened by 4 bases and J by 0 bases, with 16 bases between the two germline ends. The CDR3 contains 17 residues. CDR3 residues: CSVVDQGGYSGANVLTF. The CDR3 coding sequence is TGCAGCGTTGTAGATCAGGGGGGTTACTCTGGGGCCAACGTCCTGACTTTC.

The rearrangement joins TRBV30 to TRBJ2-3, with a possible D match to TRBD2 (6 bases). The germline V gene encodes CDR1 GTSNPN and CDR2 SVGIG (reference sequence). V was trimmed by 5 bases and J by 5 bases, leaving 26 bases between them. CDR3 length: 17 residues. The CDR3: CAWLTSVTDPRGDTQYF. As DNA, the CDR3 is TGTGCCTGGTTAACCTCCGTGACGGACCCGCGGGGAGATACGCAGTATTTT. Full variable domain (outside the CDR3, taken from reference TRBV30 and TRBJ2-3): SQTIHQWPATLVQPVGSPLSLECTVEGTSNPNLYWYRQAAGRGLQLLFYSVGIGQISSEVPQNLSASRPQDRQFILSSKKLLLSDSGFYLCAWLTSVTDPRGDTQYFGPGTRLTVL.

This chain connects TRBV4-1 to TRBJ2-5; D not certain. V was trimmed by 3 bases and J by 4 bases, leaving 6 bases between them. Germline CDR1 MGHRA, CDR2 YSYEKL. The CDR3 sequence is 12 residues long. The CDR3: CASSHELETQYF. CDR3 bases: TGCGCCAGCAGCCATGAACTAGAGACCCAGTACTTC.

V usage is TRBV30 and J usage is TRBJ1-2; TRBD1 matches 8 bases. The CDR3 spans 14 residues. Germline trimming cut 0 bases from V and 5 bases from J; bases unmatched to any gene: 5. Germline CDR1 GTSNPN, CDR2 SVGIG (reference sequence). CDR3 DNA: TGTGCCTGGAGTGTTCAGGGGGCTAGGTATGGCTACACCTTC. Translation gives CAWSVQGARYGYTF.

The chain uses TRBV30 and TRBJ2-7; TRBD2 aligns across 7 bases. Trimming at V came to 3 bases and at J to 1 base, leaving 3 bases not matched to a gene. This CDR3 contains 13 residues. Per germline, CDR1 GTSNPN and CDR2 SVGIG (reference sequence). DNA of the CDR3: TGTGCCTGGAGCCGGACTAGTTCCTACGAGCAGTACTTC. It codes for CAWSRTSSYEQYF.

The chain has TRBV7-2 and TRBJ1-1, with D unresolved. The CDR3 is 15 amino acids. CDR1 and CDR2 (germline): SGHTA, FQGNSA. Between the trimmed V and J ends, which lost 5 bases and 1 base, there was a span of 14 bases. The CDR3 DNA reads TGTGCCAGCAGCCGGTCCCAGGAACCGAACACTGAAGCTTTCTTT. It codes for CASSRSQEPNTEAFF. Variable domain in full (rest from reference TRBV7-2 and TRBJ1-1): GAGVSQSPSNKVTEKGKDVELRCDPISGHTALYWYRQSLGQGLEFLIYFQGNSAPDKSGLPSDRFSAERTGGSVSTLTIQRTQQEDSAVYLCASSRSQEPNTEAFFGQGTRLTVV.

In this sample, this clone turned up a few times. J is TRBJ1-1 and V is TRBV29-1, with a weak D call TRBD1 (6 bases). Per germline, CDR1 SQVTM and CDR2 ANQGSEA. V lost 7 bases and J lost 0, with 15 bases in between. This CDR3 comprises 14 residues. The CDR3 here is CSGGGTDMNTEAFF. The CDR3 nucleotides read TGCAGCGGGGGGGGCACGGACATGAACACTGAAGCTTTCTTT.

The chain has TRBV28 and TRBJ1-5; no reliable D call. The V end was cut by 8 bases, the J end by 2 bases, with 10 bases between. The germline V gene has CDR1 MDHEN and CDR2 SYDVKM. The CDR3 is 13 residues long. For the CDR3, the DNA is TGTGCCAGCCTACAAGGAGGCAATCAGCCCCAGCATTTT. Protein sequence: CASLQGGNQPQHF.

The V gene is TRBV7-9, the J gene TRBJ1-2; D ambiguous. V was trimmed by 2 bases and J by 8 bases, leaving 18 bases between them. CDR3 length: 15 residues. CDR1 SEHNR and CDR2 FQNEAQ come from the germline V gene (reference sequence). CDR3 DNA: TGTGCCAGCAGCTTAACTCCCGGAGGGAGCGGCGGCTACACCTTC. This sequence encodes CASSLTPGGSGGYTF. The full variable domain, its missing parts supplied by reference TRBV7-9 and TRBJ1-2, is DTGVSQNPRHKITKRGQNVTFRCDPISEHNRLYWYRQTLGQGPEFLTYFQNEAQLEKSRLLSDRFSAERPKGSFSTLEIQRTEQGDSAMYLCASSLTPGGSGGYTFGSGTRLTVV.

The chain carries TRBV29-1 and TRBJ2-7, with 10 bases identical to TRBD2. CDR1 and CDR2 (germline): SQVTM, ANQGSEA. CDR3 size: 15 residues. After removal of 3 bases from V and 3 bases from J, the junction contained 8 bases not matched to a gene. CDR3 nucleotides: TGCAGCGTTGAGGGCCGGACTAGCGGAGACTACGAGCAGTACTTC. This encodes CSVEGRTSGDYEQYF.

This chain joins TRBV2 and TRBJ2-5; 7 bases line up with TRBD1. V was pared by 4 bases and J by 0 bases, with 11 bases of the junction left unmatched. The germline V gene has CDR1 SNHLY and CDR2 FYNNEI. The CDR3 is 17 residues long. The CDR3 DNA sequence: TGTGCCAGCAGTGCCCGGACAGGAGGATTGTACCAAGAGACCCAGTACTTC. It specifies CASSARTGGLYQETQYF.

This chain links TRBV4-1 with TRBJ2-5; TRBD2 aligns across 11 bases. The CDR3 runs 15 residues. Germline V gives CDR1 MGHRA, CDR2 YSYEKL. V shed 5 bases and J 5 bases; nucleotides not matched to a gene: 7. Written as DNA, the CDR3 is TGCGCCAGCAGCAGGGTAGCGGGAGGGGCGGAGACCCAGTACTTC. Its protein is CASSRVAGGAETQYF.